This T cell receptor (beta chain) appears in the sequencing data of a study of HIV-infected patients and healthy controls. CDR3 size: 11 residues. The germline V gene encodes CDR1 MDHEN and CDR2 SYDVKM. The V end lost 2 bases, the J end lost 4 bases, and 3 bases lay between the germline ends. TCRdb reprocessed the 5' RACE reads with MiXCR, giving one entry per CDR3 protein. The sample records some 19,000 distinct CDR3 sequences, around 17% being singletons. This TCR was recovered from a human donor in good health. This chain connects TRBV28 to TRBJ2-7, with D hard to call. Input material: CD8+ T cells from blood. In DNA, the CDR3 is TGTGCCAGCAGTTTAAGGTACGAGCAGTACTTC. Its translation: CASSLRYEQYF.